This T cell receptor (beta chain) appears in the sequencing data of a study of blood T cells in healthy people across ages. This clonotype was seen more than once but under ten times. The V gene's germline CDR1 is DFQATT and CDR2 SNEGSKA (reference sequence). The CDR3 is 15 residues long. Trimming cost V 3 bases and J 5 bases, with 16 bases left between them. A minimum of 7 million PBMCs was isolated per sample. A sample-barcoded 5' primer and a J-beta primer mix were used in a second PCR of about 7 to 11 cycles. TCRdb re-called the 5' RACE reads with MiXCR, one entry per CDR3 protein. The sample holds around 1,000,000 distinct CDR3 sequences, approximately 25% seen once. These records were also assigned to another study, of T cells of mothers and their children. That publication notes: Donors were three healthy Caucasian mothers and their six children. Related mother-child pairs showed slightly higher but non-significant overlap than unrelated pairs.

The genes are TRBV20-1 and TRBJ1-4; D may be TRBD1 (6 bases). The sequence was collected from a girl aged 2 to 9 in good health. The sample comprised blood. In DNA form, the CDR3 reads TGCAGTGCTAGGGACCCCCGGAGGGGGAATGAAAAACTGTTTTTT. Its translation: CSARDPRRGNEKLFF.